One and the same sample provided the 24 T cell receptor beta chains below, sequenced in a study of T cell responses to AZD1222 COVID-19 vaccine. Here immunoSEQ multiplex PCR was the method, and the copy in TCRdb shows in-frame clones only, minus some. The sample includes 150,000 to 180,000 clones, roughly nine tenths of them seen just once. The sample in question was peripheral blood, obtained on day 0 of AZD1222 vaccination. The receptors here all came from an adult in good health.

This chain links TRBV27 with TRBJ1-1; possibly TRBD1 for D (6 bases). Trimming took 4 bases from V and 1 from J, leaving 13 bases between them. This CDR3 region has 15 residues. Germline V gene lookup returns CDR1 MNHEY and CDR2 SMNVEV (reference sequence). As DNA, the CDR3 is TGTGCCAGCAGTTCCCCTCGGGACAAGAACACTGAAGCTTTCTTT. Protein product: CASSSPRDKNTEAFF.

This chain joins TRBV5-6 and TRBJ1-2, with 8 nucleotides matching TRBD1. The CDR3 has 13 residues. CDR1 and CDR2 (germline): SGHDT, YYEEEE. Trimming removed 3 bases from V and 4 bases from J; junction bases left unmatched: 2. The CDR3 nucleotides read TGTGCCAGCAGCTCTACAGGGGGCTATGGCTACACCTTC. Its protein is CASSSTGGYGYTF.

The chain employs TRBV9 and TRBJ1-4; D possibly corresponds to TRBD1 (5 bases). The CDR3 contains 17 residues. Germline CDR1 and CDR2: SGDLS and YYNGEE. Trimming took off 3 bases at V and 3 bases at J, with 18 bases between the two ends. The CDR3 region is CASSADQARAANEKLFF. In nucleotides, the CDR3 is TGTGCCAGCAGCGCAGACCAGGCCAGGGCAGCTAATGAAAAACTGTTTTTT.

The chain uses TRBV10-1 and TRBJ2-2; the D is unclear. Germline V CDR1 and CDR2: WNHNN, SYGVQD (reference sequence). Trimming took 7 bases from V and 4 from J, leaving 7 bases between them. The CDR3 is 12 residues long. CDR3: CASTARTGELFF. The DNA for the CDR3 is TGCGCCAGCACCGCTCGCACCGGGGAGCTGTTTTTT.

V usage is TRBV9 and J usage is TRBJ1-5, with D possibly being TRBD1 (5 bases). This CDR3 has 15 residues. Germline CDR1 is SGDLS and CDR2 is YYNGEE. Trimming took 4 bases from V and 11 from J, leaving 22 bases between them. The CDR3 loop is CASSPCDDGGCAQHF. CDR3 bases: TGTGCCAGCAGCCCCTGCGACGACGGGGGATGTGCCCAGCATTTT.

The chain employs TRBV30 and TRBJ2-2, with 7 bases aligning to TRBD1. The CDR3 runs 14 residues. After removal of 8 bases from V and 3 bases from J, the junction contained 9 bases not matched to a gene. Germline CDR1 and CDR2: GTSNPN and SVGIG (reference sequence). CDR3 sequence: CARAQGVYTGELFF. The DNA of the CDR3 is TGTGCCAGAGCCCAGGGGGTTTACACCGGGGAGCTGTTTTTT.

This chain connects TRBV19 to TRBJ1-4, with TRBD1 as a possible D gene (5 bases). The CDR3 runs 15 residues. Germline V lookup: CDR1 LNHDA, CDR2 SQIVND (reference sequence). V dropped 5 bases and J dropped 2 bases, with 12 bases sitting between them. The CDR3, as DNA: TGTGCCAGTAGTCACGGGGCCGCGACTAATGAAAAACTGTTTTTT. Amino acid sequence: CASSHGAATNEKLFF.

The chain is built from TRBV6-5 and TRBJ1-3; D unresolved. The CDR3 sequence is 14 residues long. V lost 4 bases and J 0 bases, leaving 7 bases between the germline ends. Germline-derived CDR1 and CDR2 are MNHEY and SVGAGI. The CDR3 bases are TGTGCCAGCAGTTTGAAACCCTCTGGAAACACCATATATTTT. The encoded protein is CASSLKPSGNTIYF.

This chain links TRBV10-3 with TRBJ1-1; tentative D call: TRBD1 (6 bases). Germline CDR1 and CDR2: ENHRY and SYGVKD. The length of the CDR3 is 14 residues. Trimming took off 3 bases at V and 4 bases at J, with 12 bases between the two ends. DNA of the CDR3: TGTGCCATCAGTGACGGGGGCGCGTTCACTGAAGCTTTCTTT. It translates to CAISDGGAFTEAFF.

This clone was counted between two and nine times. The CDR3, as DNA: TGTGCCAGCAGCTTTCGTGGGACTAATGAAAAACTGTTTTTT. The encoded protein is CASSFRGTNEKLFF. J is TRBJ1-4 and V is TRBV7-2; no reliable D call. The CDR3 sequence is 14 residues long. V lost 3 bases to trimming and J lost 2 bases, with 7 bases between them. The V gene's germline CDR1 is SGHTA and CDR2 FQGNSA.

J is TRBJ1-2 and V is TRBV7-2; tentative D call: TRBD1 (6 bases). The CDR3 sequence is 13 residues long. Per the germline V gene, CDR1 is SGHTA and CDR2 is FQGNSA. The V end lost 5 bases, the J end lost 4 bases, and 11 bases lay between the germline ends. CDR3 DNA sequence: TGTGCCAGCAGCCCTCAGGGGTCCTATGGCTACACCTTC. Translation: CASSPQGSYGYTF.

This chain links TRBV30 with TRBJ1-2; 8 bases are a match to TRBD1. Trimming cost V 5 bases and J 4 bases; bases outside gene matches: 6. This CDR3 spans 13 amino acids. CDR1 is GTSNPN, CDR2 SVGIG, per germline (reference sequence). As DNA, the CDR3 is TGTGCCTGGGTTCAAACAGGGGGCTATGGCTACACCTTC. Its protein is CAWVQTGGYGYTF.

The gene calls are TRBV6-5 and TRBJ1-4; D is unresolved. The CDR3 has 14 residues. Germline CDR1 reads MNHEY; CDR2 reads SVGAGI. V lost 6 bases and J 3 bases, leaving 11 bases between the germline ends. In DNA, the CDR3 is TGTGCCAGCAGCCAGACACATTCTAATGAAAAACTGTTTTTT. It specifies CASSQTHSNEKLFF.

The chain joins TRBV7-2 to TRBJ1-2, with TRBD1 identical over 7 bases. The length of the CDR3 is 16 residues. The V segment lost 6 bases and the J segment 7 bases; nucleotides outside the gene matches: 17. Germline V lookup: CDR1 SGHTA, CDR2 FQGNSA. The CDR3 loop is CASSQEGALVMGGYTF. CDR3 nucleotides: TGTGCCAGCAGTCAAGAGGGGGCGTTGGTAATGGGTGGCTACACCTTC.

The chain combines TRBV7-2 with TRBJ1-1; TRBD1 is a possible D gene (6 bases). The ends were cut back, 1 base at V and 5 bases at J, with 20 bases in the middle. The CDR3 is 17 residues long. Looked up from germline, CDR1 is SGHTA and CDR2 is FQGNSA. This CDR3 reads CASSLGPGAGEGTEAFF. As DNA, the CDR3 is TGTGCCAGCAGCTTAGGGCCCGGGGCAGGGGAGGGGACTGAAGCTTTCTTT.

The chain links TRBV18 to TRBJ1-1; D ambiguous. The length of the CDR3 is 14 residues. The V gene's germline CDR1 is KGHSH and CDR2 LQKENI. V was trimmed by 3 bases and J by 1 base, leaving 9 bases between them. CDR3 protein: CASSPTSQNTEAFF. The CDR3 DNA follows: TGTGCCAGCTCACCGACCAGTCAGAACACTGAAGCTTTCTTT.

The chain couples TRBV6-5 to TRBJ1-5; a possible D gene is TRBD1 (6 bases). The CDR3 runs 13 residues. From germline, CDR1 is MNHEY and CDR2 SVGAGI. V gave up 4 bases and J gave up 7 bases, with 11 bases separating them. The CDR3 DNA is TGTGCCAGCAGTTCGTCCAGGGGACAGCCCCAGCATTTT. This translates into CASSSSRGQPQHF.

This chain uses TRBV5-4 with TRBJ1-1, with D possibly being TRBD1 (5 bases). V lost 4 bases and J lost 3, with 19 bases in between. Germline V gene lookup returns CDR1 SGHNT and CDR2 YYREEE (reference sequence). The CDR3 has 16 amino acids. The CDR3 DNA reads as TGTGCCAGCAGCCCGAAACGGGGGAGCGGGGACACTGAAGCTTTCTTT. This codes for CASSPKRGSGDTEAFF.

The count of this clone is one. This chain joins TRBV2 and TRBJ2-1; the match to TRBD1 covers 10 bases. There are 16 residues in the CDR3. J gave up 6 bases and V 6 bases, and 11 bases lay outside the gene matches. Germline values: CDR1 SNHLY, CDR2 FYNNEI. DNA for the CDR3: TGTGCCAGCAGGGGGGCCCGACAGGGGGCGGGCAATGAGCAGTTCTTC. It encodes CASRGARQGAGNEQFF.

V usage is TRBV10-3 and J usage is TRBJ2-3; tentatively, D is TRBD2 (6 bases). CDR1 and CDR2 from the germline V gene are ENHRY and SYGVKD. Trimming removed 3 bases from V and 0 bases from J, with 13 bases in between. CDR3 size: 16 residues. The CDR3 DNA sequence: TGTGCCATCAGTGAAGTCGGCGGGACTAGCACAGATACGCAGTATTTT. Protein: CAISEVGGTSTDTQYF.

The DNA of the CDR3 is TGCGCCAGCGGACGTCAAGGAGGGGAAAGCAATCAGCCCCAGCATTTT. Its protein product is CASGRQGGESNQPQHF. The chain carries TRBV5-1 and TRBJ1-5; D possibly corresponds to TRBD1 (5 bases). CDR3 length: 16 amino acids. The V end lost 7 bases, the J end lost 1 base, and 18 bases lay between the germline ends. Germline CDR1 and CDR2: SGHRS and YFSETQ.

The CDR3 nucleotides are TGTGCCAGCAGCCCCGGGGGACAGGTGCTTCCCTCTGGAAACACCATATATTTT. This codes for CASSPGGQVLPSGNTIYF. The J gene is TRBJ1-3, the V gene TRBV3-1 (or the pseudogene TRBV3-2); 8 nucleotides agree with TRBD1. CDR1 LGHDT and CDR2 YNNKEL come from the germline V gene (reference sequence). CDR3 length: 18 residues. Trimming took 4 bases from V and 0 from J; bases not matched to a gene: 11.

CDR3 bases: TGCGCCAGCAGACCACGGGACTTTATTAATGAAAAACTGTTTTTT. The encoded protein is CASRPRDFINEKLFF. V is TRBV5-1 and J is TRBJ1-4; possible D gene TRBD1, 5 bases. V shed 5 bases and J shed 4 bases, with 15 bases lying between them. The CDR3 has 15 amino acids. CDR1 and CDR2 from the germline V gene are SGHRS and YFSETQ.

The J gene is TRBJ1-1, the V gene TRBV10-1; 7 bases agree with TRBD1. V shed 4 bases, J shed 5 bases, and the junction held 4 bases outside the gene matches. The germline V gene encodes CDR1 WNHNN and CDR2 SYGVQD (reference sequence). The CDR3 loop spans 13 amino acids. The CDR3 here is CASSASRGTEAFF. As DNA, the CDR3 is TGCGCCAGCAGTGCGAGCAGGGGGACTGAAGCTTTCTTT.